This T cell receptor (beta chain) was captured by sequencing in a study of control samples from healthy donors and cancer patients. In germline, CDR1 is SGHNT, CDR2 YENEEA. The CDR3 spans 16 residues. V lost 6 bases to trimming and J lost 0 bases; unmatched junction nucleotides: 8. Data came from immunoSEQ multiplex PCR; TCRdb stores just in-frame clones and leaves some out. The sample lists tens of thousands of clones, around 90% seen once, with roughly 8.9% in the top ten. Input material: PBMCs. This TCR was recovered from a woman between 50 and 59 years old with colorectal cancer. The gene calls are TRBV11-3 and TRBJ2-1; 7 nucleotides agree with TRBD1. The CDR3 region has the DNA TGTGCCAGCAGTAAACAGGGACAGACCTCCTACAATGAGCAGTTCTTC. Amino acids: CASSKQGQTSYNEQFF.